The 2 T cell receptor beta chains below were found in one sample sequenced in a study of response to subunit inactivated influenza vaccine. TCRdb reprocessed the RT-PCR reads with MiXCR, giving one entry per CDR3 protein. The sample lists about 520,000 distinct CDR3 sequences, about 25% seen once, with around 1.8% in the top ten. The specimen was CD4+ T cells sorted from PBMCs, collected about 5 days after vaccination. Source of these receptors: a man over 45 who received an inactivated influenza vaccine.

This clonotype has a handful of counts. This sequence joins TRBV6-2 or TRBV6-3 and TRBJ2-3, with D possibly matching TRBD1 (5 bases). The CDR3 is 16 amino acids. Trimming pared 2 bases from V and 0 bases from J, leaving 12 bases between. Germline CDR1 is MNHEY and CDR2 is SVGEGT. The chain's CDR3 is CASSYPDTDSTDTQYF. The CDR3 region has the DNA TGTGCCAGCAGTTACCCGGACACGGATAGCACAGATACGCAGTATTTT.

This rearrangement joins TRBV7-9 to TRBJ1-2; no firm D call. Germline V CDR1 and CDR2: SEHNR, FQNEAQ (reference sequence). This CDR3 is 13 amino acids long. V gave up 5 bases and J gave up 8 bases, with 15 bases separating them. Here the CDR3 DNA reads TGTGCCAGCAGCCCACCGGGGAGGGAAGGCTACACCTTC. It translates to CASSPPGREGYTF.